This passage covers 7 T cell receptor beta chains from one sample sequenced in a study of blood T cell repertoires in COVID-19. Method: immunoSEQ multiplex PCR; TCRdb's copy keeps in-frame clones and lacks some. Among about 250,000 clones listed, about 85% were seen once. Sequenced material: PBMCs or T cells enriched from blood (not recorded which). Receptors were obtained from a woman aged 50 to 60 who had recovered from COVID-19.

V gene TRBV5-1 combines with J gene TRBJ1-5, with 7 nucleotides matching TRBD1. CDR3 length equals 15 residues. Per germline, CDR1 SGHRS and CDR2 YFSETQ. V lost 1 base, J lost 2 bases, and 3 bases stayed unmatched. The CDR3: CASSLTGVGNQPQHF. The CDR3 nucleotides read TGCGCCAGCAGCTTGACAGGGGTTGGCAATCAGCCCCAGCATTTT. Full variable domain (missing parts from reference TRBV5-1 and TRBJ1-5): KAGVTQTPRYLIKTRGQQVTLSCSPISGHRSVSWYQQTPGQGLQFLFEYFSETQRNKGNFPGRFSGRQFSNSRSEMNVSTLELGDSALYLCASSLTGVGNQPQHFGDGTRLSIL.

On this clone: At the DNA level, this CDR3 is encoded by other sequences in the same sample as well. The chain uses TRBV7-2 and TRBJ1-1; 8 nucleotides line up with TRBD1. V dropped 4 bases and J dropped 2; count of bases not matched to a gene: 6. The CDR3 consists of 15 residues. Germline V CDR1 and CDR2: SGHTA, FQGNSA. CDR3 bases: TGTGCCAGCAGCTCCGGACAGGGTTTAAACACTGAAGCTTTCTTT. Amino acids: CASSSGQGLNTEAFF.

This clone was found once. The chain uses TRBV14 and TRBJ2-1, with 7 bases identical to TRBD1. The germline V gene has CDR1 SGHDN and CDR2 FVKESK. The CDR3 is 18 amino acids. With 2 bases clipped from V and 0 bases from J, the junction kept 10 bases outside the gene matches. CDR3 amino acids: CASSQKSRGQDSYNEQFF. The CDR3 DNA sequence: TGTGCCAGCAGCCAAAAGTCCCGCGGACAGGACTCCTACAATGAGCAGTTCTTC.

The chain combines TRBV29-1 with TRBJ1-3; D not resolved. Germline V lookup: CDR1 SQVTM, CDR2 ANQGSEA. V dropped 6 bases and J dropped 1 base, with 10 bases sitting between them. The CDR3 runs 13 residues. The CDR3 nucleotides are TGCAGCGTCCAGCGGGGATCTGGAAACACCATATATTTT. This sequence encodes CSVQRGSGNTIYF. Combining the CDR3 with reference TRBV29-1 and TRBJ1-3 gives the whole variable domain SAVISQKPSRDICQRGTSLTIQCQVDSQVTMMFWYRQQPGQSLTLIATANQGSEATYESGFVIDKFPISRPNLTFSTLTVSNMSPEDSSIYLCSVQRGSGNTIYFGEGSWLTVV.

The chain is built from TRBV5-1 and TRBJ2-3; 7 positions agree with TRBD1. The CDR3 totals 17 residues. CDR1 and CDR2 (germline): SGHRS, YFSETQ. J gave up 2 bases and V 5 bases, and 14 bases lay outside the gene matches. The CDR3 DNA reads TGCGCCAGCAGACCGGACAGGAACCAACTAGTCACAGATACGCAGTATTTT. Protein product: CASRPDRNQLVTDTQYF.

J is TRBJ2-3 and V is TRBV24-1; 7 nucleotides match TRBD1. CDR1 is KGHDR and CDR2 is SFDVKD in the germline V gene. J gave up 5 bases and V 4 bases, and 11 bases lay outside the gene matches. The CDR3 sequence is 16 residues long. The CDR3 sequence: CATSESKTGMGDTQYF. The CDR3 DNA reads TGTGCCACCAGTGAATCAAAGACAGGGATGGGAGATACGCAGTATTTT.

The chain couples TRBV2 to TRBJ1-6; no clear D. The germline V and J ends were trimmed by 6 bases and 9 bases, with 15 bases remaining between them. The germline CDR1 and CDR2 sequences are SNHLY and FYNNEI. The CDR3 runs to 14 residues. DNA of the CDR3: TGTGCCAGCAGCTATACAGTAAATTCTTCACCCCTCCACTTT. Translated, it gives CASSYTVNSSPLHF.